This T cell receptor beta chain was obtained from a study of blood T cell repertoires in COVID-19 (dated by TCRdb to 2018 to 2021). For the wider study: Samples covering the acute and convalescent phases of COVID-19 were provided by collaborators in the United States, Italy and Spain. The prospective study material was composed of cDNA or gDNA derived from T cells, B-cell-depleted T cells, or PBMCs. Deeply sampled blood TCRbeta repertoires from subjects exposed to, actively infected with, or recovered from COVID-19 were included in the dataset. A freely available public database, intended as a resource for researchers studying the immune response to SARS-CoV-2, is where the repertoires were released. Samples came from the ongoing ImmuneRACE study (first 160 participants) plus 1,254 subjects from 6 global collaborators. The sample metadata nearly always contained a de-identified subject ID, COVID-19 status, age in years and sex. Where available, HLA class I and class II types were obtained from metadata supplied by the sample provider rather than from assay-based typing.

The junction shows trimming of 7 bases on V and 2 bases on J, plus 5 bases between the germline ends. The CDR3 measures 11 amino acids from cysteine to phenylalanine. Just the 33-base CDR3 DNA is kept, in frame starting at base 1. CDR1 and CDR2 are read off the germline V gene as SGHTA and FQGNSA. The immunoSEQ Assay, a bias-controlled multiplex PCR, was used to amplify TCRbeta CDR3 regions from genomic DNA. In the original analysis: The number of nucleated cells in each sample was estimated by amplification of reference gene primers within the assay. To quantify the absolute abundance of each unique TCRbeta CDR3 rearrangement, sequence reads were collapsed and filtered. For each sample, productive Simpson clonality was calculated as the square root of Simpson's diversity index over productive rearrangements. In its TCRdb copy, this immuneACCESS table keeps in-frame sequences only and misses some clones. Where compared with another copy, unresolved V genes explain less than half of these, and the others have no known cause. V, J and clone size are taken as reported in that table, and D and trimming were inferred from the DNA itself. For this sample there are about 170,000 clones; 88% appear just once. The ten most abundant clones make up around 24% of the sample.

Remarks on this clone: Its antigen has not been determined. One base away there is no much larger clone; base qualities are not given.

Results the study describes overall, beyond this receptor: Clinical and demographic metadata were provided uncurated, with the amount varying by source and participant.

Collaborating institutions collected whole blood in K2EDTA tubes following their own protocols. For TCRbeta analysis, collaborators shipped samples as frozen whole blood, isolated PBMCs, or DNA extracted from either of those sample types. The chain is assembled from TRBV7-2 and TRBJ1-1; the D gene cannot be resolved reliably. The clonotype originates from a man between 60 and 75 years old with acute or convalescent COVID-19. The sample taken for sequencing was peripheral blood. CDR3 sequence: CASTSNTEAFF. The nucleotides read TGTGCCAGCACTTCCAACACTGAAGCTTTCTTT.